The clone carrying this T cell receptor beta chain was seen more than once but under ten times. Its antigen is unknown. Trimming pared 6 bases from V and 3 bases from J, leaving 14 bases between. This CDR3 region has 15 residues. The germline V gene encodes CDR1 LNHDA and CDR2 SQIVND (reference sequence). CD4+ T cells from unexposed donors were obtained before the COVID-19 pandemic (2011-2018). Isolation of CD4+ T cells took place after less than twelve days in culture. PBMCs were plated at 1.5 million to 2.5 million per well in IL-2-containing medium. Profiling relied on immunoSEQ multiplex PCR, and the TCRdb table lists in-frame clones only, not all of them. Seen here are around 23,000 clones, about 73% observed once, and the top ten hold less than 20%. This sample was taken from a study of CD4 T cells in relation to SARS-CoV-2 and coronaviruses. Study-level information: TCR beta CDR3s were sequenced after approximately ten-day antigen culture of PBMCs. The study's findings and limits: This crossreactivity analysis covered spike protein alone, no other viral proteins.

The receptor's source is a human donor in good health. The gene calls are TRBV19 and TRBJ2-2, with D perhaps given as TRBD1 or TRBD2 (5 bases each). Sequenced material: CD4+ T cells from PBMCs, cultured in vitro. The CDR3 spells CASRERVGDTGELFF. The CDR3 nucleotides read TGTGCCAGTAGGGAAAGAGTGGGGGACACCGGGGAGCTGTTTTTT.